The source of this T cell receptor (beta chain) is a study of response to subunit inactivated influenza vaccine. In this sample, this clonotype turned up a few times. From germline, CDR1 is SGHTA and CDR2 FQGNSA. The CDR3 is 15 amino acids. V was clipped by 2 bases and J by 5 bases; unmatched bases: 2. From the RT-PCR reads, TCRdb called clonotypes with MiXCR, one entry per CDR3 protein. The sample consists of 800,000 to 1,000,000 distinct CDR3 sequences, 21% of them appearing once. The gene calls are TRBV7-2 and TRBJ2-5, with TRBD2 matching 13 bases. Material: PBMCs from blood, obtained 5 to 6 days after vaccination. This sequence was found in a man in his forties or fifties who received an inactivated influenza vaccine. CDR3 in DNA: TGTGCCAGCAGCTTATTACTAGCGGGGGGGGAGACCCAGTACTTC. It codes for CASSLLLAGGETQYF.